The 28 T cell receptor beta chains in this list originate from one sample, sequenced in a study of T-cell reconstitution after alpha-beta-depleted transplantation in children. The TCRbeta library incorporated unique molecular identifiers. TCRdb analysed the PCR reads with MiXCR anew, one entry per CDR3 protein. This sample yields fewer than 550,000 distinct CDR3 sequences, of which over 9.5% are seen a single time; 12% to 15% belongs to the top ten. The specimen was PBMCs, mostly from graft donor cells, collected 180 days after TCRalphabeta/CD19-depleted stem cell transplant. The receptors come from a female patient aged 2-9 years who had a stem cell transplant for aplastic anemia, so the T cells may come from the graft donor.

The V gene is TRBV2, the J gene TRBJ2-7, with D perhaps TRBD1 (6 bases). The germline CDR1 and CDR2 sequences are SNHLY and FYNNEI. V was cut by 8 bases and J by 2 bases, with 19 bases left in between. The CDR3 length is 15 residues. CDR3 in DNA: TGTGCCAGCCGCTCGGCAGGGGTGGCCCCCTACGAGCAGTACGTC. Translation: CASRSAGVAPYEQYV.

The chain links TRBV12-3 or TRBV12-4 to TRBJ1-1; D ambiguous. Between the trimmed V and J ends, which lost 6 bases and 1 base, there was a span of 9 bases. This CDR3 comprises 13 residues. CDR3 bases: TGTGCCAGCAGCGCACCAGGGAACACTGAAGCTTTCTTT. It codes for CASSAPGNTEAFF.

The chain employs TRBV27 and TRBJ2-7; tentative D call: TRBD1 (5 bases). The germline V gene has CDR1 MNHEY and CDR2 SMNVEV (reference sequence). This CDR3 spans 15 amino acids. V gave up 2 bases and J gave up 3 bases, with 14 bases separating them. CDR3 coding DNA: TGTGCCAGCAGTTTAAAGGGGAATTTGGTCTACGAGCAGTACTTC. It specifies CASSLKGNLVYEQYF.

The DNA of the CDR3 is TGTGCCAGCAGGCTCCACCCACAGGGGGTTGGCGAGCAGTACTTC. Its translation: CASRLHPQGVGEQYF. The chain employs TRBV6-1 and TRBJ2-7; TRBD1 aligns across 8 bases. The CDR3 length is 15 residues. The germline V gene encodes CDR1 MNHNS and CDR2 SASEGT. With V trimmed by 6 bases and J by 6 bases, 13 bases remained unmatched.

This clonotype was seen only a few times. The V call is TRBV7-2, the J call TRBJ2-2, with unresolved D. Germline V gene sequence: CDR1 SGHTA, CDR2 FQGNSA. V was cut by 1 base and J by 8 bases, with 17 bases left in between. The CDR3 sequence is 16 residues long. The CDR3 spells CASSLEGTFPAGELFF. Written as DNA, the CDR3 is TGTGCCAGCAGCTTAGAGGGTACCTTTCCAGCGGGGGAGCTGTTTTTT.

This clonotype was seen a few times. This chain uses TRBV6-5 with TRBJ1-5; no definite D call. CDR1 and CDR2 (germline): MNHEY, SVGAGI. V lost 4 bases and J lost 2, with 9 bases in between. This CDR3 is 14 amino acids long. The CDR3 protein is CASSFDRGNQPQHF. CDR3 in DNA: TGTGCCAGCAGTTTCGACCGGGGCAATCAGCCCCAGCATTTT.

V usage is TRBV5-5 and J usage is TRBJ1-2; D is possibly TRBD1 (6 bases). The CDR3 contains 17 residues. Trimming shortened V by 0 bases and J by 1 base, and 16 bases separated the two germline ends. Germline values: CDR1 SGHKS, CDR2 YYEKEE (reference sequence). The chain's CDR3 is CASSLVGGAMVNYGYTF. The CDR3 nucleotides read TGTGCCAGCAGCTTGGTCGGGGGCGCGATGGTTAACTATGGCTACACCTTC.

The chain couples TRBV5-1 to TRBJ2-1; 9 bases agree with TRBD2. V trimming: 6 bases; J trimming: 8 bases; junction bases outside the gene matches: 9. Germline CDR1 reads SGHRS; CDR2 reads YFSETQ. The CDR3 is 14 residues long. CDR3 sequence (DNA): TGCGCCAGCAAGAAGCGGGAGGACGGCGATGAGCAGTTCTTC. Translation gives CASKKREDGDEQFF.

The CDR3 reads CASSLTGGHTDTQYF. The DNA for the CDR3 is TGTGCCAGCAGCTTAACGGGTGGCCACACAGATACGCAGTATTTT. The chain carries TRBV7-7 and TRBJ2-3; D is uncertain. Trimming left V 2 bases short and J 2 bases short, with 11 bases between. CDR1 is SSHAT and CDR2 is FNYEAQ in the germline V gene (reference sequence). The length of the CDR3 is 15 residues.

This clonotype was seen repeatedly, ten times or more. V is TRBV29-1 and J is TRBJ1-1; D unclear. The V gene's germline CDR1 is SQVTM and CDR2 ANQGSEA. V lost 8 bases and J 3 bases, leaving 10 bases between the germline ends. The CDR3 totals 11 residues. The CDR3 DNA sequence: TGCAGCCAGAGGAGGGACACTGAAGCTTTCTTT. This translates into CSQRRDTEAFF.

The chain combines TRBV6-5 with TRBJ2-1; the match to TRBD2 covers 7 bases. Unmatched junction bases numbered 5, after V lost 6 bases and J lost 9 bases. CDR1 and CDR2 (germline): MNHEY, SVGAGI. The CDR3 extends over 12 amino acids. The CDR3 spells CASRTTSSEQFF. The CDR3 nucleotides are TGTGCCAGCAGAACGACTAGCAGTGAGCAGTTCTTC.

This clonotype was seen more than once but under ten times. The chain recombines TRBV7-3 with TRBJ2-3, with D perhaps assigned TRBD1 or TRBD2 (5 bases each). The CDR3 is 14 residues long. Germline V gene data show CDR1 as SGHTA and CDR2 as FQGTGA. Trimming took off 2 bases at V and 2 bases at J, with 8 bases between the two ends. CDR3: CASSLGGTTDTQYF. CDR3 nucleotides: TGTGCCAGCAGCTTAGGTGGGACCACAGATACGCAGTATTTT.

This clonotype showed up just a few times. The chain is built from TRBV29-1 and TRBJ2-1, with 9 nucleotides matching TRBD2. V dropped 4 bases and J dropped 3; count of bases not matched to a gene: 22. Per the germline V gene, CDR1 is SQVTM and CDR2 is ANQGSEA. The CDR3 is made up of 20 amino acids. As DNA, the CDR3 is TGCAGCGTTGGGGACTTACGGGCGGGAGGGAGTGGTGGGTTCTACAATGAGCAGTTCTTC. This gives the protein CSVGDLRAGGSGGFYNEQFF.

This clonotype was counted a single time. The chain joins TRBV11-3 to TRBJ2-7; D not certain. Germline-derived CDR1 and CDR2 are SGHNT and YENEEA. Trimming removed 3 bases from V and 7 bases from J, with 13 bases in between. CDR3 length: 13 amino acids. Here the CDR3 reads CASSLGTLEEQYF. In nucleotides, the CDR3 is TGTGCCAGCAGCTTGGGTACCCTAGAAGAGCAGTACTTC.

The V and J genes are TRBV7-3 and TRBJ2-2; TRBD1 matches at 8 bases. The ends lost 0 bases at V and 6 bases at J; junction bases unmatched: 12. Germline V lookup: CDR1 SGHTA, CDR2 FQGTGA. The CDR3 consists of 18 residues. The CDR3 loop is CASSLTGGDRGKAGELFF. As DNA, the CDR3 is TGTGCCAGCAGCTTAACGGGGGGCGACAGGGGCAAAGCCGGGGAGCTGTTTTTT.

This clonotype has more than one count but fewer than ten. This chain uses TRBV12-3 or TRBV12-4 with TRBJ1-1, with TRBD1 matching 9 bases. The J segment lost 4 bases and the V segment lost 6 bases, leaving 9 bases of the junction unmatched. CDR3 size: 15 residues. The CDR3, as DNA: TGTGCCAGCAGGGACAGGGGCCTCGAGACCACTGAAGCTTTCTTT. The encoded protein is CASRDRGLETTEAFF.

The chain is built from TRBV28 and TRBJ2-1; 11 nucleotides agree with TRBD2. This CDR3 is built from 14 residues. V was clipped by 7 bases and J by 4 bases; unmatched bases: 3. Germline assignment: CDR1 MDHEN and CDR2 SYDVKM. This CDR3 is CASNRLAGYNEQFF. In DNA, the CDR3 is TGTGCCAGCAACCGACTAGCGGGATACAATGAGCAGTTCTTC.

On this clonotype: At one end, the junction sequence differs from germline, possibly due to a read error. CDR3 nucleotides: TGTGCCAGCAGCGTCCGGCTAGCGGGAGGCACCGGGCAGCTGTTTTTT. Translation: CASSVRLAGGTGQLFF. The chain uses TRBV9 and TRBJ2-2; TRBD2 aligns across 11 bases. Germline CDR1 is SGDLS and CDR2 is YYNGEE. This CDR3 contains 16 residues.

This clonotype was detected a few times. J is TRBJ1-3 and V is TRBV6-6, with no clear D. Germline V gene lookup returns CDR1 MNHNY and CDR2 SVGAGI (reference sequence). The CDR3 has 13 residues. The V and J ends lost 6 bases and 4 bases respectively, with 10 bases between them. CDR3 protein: CASRGSGGNTIYF. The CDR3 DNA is TGTGCCAGCAGGGGATCGGGCGGAAACACCATATATTTT.

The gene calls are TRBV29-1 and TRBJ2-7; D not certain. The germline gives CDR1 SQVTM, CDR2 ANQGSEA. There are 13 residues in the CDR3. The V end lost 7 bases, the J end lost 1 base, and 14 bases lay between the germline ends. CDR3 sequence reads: CSATRVPSYEQYF. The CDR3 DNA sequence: TGCAGCGCCACCCGGGTTCCTTCCTACGAGCAGTACTTC.

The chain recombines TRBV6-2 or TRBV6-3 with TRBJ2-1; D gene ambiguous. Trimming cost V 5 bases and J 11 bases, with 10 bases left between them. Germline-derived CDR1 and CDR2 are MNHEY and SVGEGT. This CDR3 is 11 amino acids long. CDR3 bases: TGTGCCAGCAGTACCGTTTCCCAGCAGTTCTTC. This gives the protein CASSTVSQQFF.

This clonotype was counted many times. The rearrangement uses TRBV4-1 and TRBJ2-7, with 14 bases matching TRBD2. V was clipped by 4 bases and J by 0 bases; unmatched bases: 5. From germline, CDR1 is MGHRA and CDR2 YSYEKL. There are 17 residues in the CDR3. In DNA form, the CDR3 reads TGCGCCAGCAGCCTCCGACTAGCGGGAGGGGTCTCCTACGAGCAGTACTTC. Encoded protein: CASSLRLAGGVSYEQYF.

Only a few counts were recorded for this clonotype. DNA of the CDR3: TGTGCCTGGGTTGGGGGGGCCGGACGGACTGAAGCTTTCTTT. Translation gives CAWVGGAGRTEAFF. The J gene is TRBJ1-1, the V gene TRBV30; maybe TRBD1 (6 bases). This CDR3 has 14 amino acids. V lost 5 bases to trimming and J lost 5 bases, with 18 bases between them. Germline V gene data show CDR1 as GTSNPN and CDR2 as SVGIG (reference sequence).

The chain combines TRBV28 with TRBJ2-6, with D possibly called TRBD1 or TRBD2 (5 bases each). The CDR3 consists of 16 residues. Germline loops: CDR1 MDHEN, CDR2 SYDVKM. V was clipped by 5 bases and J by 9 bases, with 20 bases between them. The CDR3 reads CASSPAVVRDLNVLTF. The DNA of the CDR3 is TGTGCCAGCAGTCCTGCCGTAGTGAGGGACCTCAACGTCCTGACTTTC.

The CDR3 DNA sequence: TGCGCCAGCAGCTTGGGACCGCTGAATGAAAAACTGTTTTTT. Its protein is CASSLGPLNEKLFF. The genes are TRBV5-1 and TRBJ1-4; D remains ambiguous. CDR1 is SGHRS and CDR2 is YFSETQ in the germline V gene. V was trimmed by 0 bases and J by 5 bases, leaving 8 bases between them. The CDR3 length is 14 residues.

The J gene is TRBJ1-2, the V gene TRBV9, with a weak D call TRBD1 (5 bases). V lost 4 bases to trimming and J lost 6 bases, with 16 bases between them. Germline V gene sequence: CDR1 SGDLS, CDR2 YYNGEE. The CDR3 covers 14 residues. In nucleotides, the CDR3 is TGTGCCAGCAGCACCTCGACAGTGGTTGATGGCTACACCTTC. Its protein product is CASSTSTVVDGYTF. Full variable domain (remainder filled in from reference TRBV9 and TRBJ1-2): DSGVTQTPKHLITATGQRVTLRCSPRSGDLSVYWYQQSLDQGLQFLIQYYNGEERAKGNILERFSAQQFPDLHSELNLSSLELGDSALYFCASSTSTVVDGYTFGSGTRLTVV.

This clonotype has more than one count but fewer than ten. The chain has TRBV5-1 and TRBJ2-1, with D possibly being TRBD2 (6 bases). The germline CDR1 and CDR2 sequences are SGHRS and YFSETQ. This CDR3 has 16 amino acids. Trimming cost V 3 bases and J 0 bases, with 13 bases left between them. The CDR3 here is CASSSGLLSSYNEQFF. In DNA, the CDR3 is TGCGCCAGCAGCTCGGGACTTCTAAGCTCCTACAATGAGCAGTTCTTC.

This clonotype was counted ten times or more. The CDR3: CASSFGGMGAAGELFF. As DNA, the CDR3 is TGCGCCAGCAGCTTCGGGGGTATGGGGGCCGCCGGGGAGCTGTTTTTT. The chain couples TRBV5-1 to TRBJ2-2; perhaps D is TRBD1 or TRBD2 (6 bases each). Germline V lookup: CDR1 SGHRS, CDR2 YFSETQ. This CDR3 has 16 amino acids. Trimming cost V 2 bases and J 6 bases, with 17 bases left between them.